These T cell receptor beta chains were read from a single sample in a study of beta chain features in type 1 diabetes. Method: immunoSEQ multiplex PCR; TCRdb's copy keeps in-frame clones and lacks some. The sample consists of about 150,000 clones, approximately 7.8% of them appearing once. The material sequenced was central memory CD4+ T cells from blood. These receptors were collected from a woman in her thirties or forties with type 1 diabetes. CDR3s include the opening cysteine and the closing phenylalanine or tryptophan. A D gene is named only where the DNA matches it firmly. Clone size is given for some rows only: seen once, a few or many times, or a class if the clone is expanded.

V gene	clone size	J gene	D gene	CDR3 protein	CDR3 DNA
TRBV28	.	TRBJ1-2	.	CASSPQALYGYTF	TGTGCCAGCAGCCCCCAAGCCCTCTATGGCTACACCTTC
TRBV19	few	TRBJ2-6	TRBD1	CASSPRDRQLSGANVLTF	TGTGCCAGTAGTCCGAGGGACAGGCAACTTTCTGGGGCCAACGTCCTGACTTTC
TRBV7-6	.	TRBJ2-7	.	CASSATGNEQYF	TGTGCCAGCAGCGCAACAGGGAACGAGCAGTACTTC
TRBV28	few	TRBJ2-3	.	CASREGGRTDTQYF	TGTGCCAGCAGGGAGGGGGGGCGCACAGATACGCAGTATTTT
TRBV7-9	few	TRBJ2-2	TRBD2	CASRSTPREDTGELFF	TGTGCCAGCAGGTCGACACCCCGGGAGGACACCGGGGAGCTGTTTTTT
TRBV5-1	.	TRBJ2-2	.	CASSLLITNTGELFF	TGCGCCAGCAGCTTACTCATTACGAACACCGGGGAGCTGTTTTTT
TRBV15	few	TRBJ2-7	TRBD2	CATSRERTSGISRAYEQYF	TGTGCCACCAGCAGAGAGAGGACTAGCGGGATCTCCAGAGCTTACGAGCAGTACTTC
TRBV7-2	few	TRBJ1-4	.	CASSSPSNEKLFF	TGTGCCAGCAGCTCCCCCTCTAATGAAAAACTGTTTTTT
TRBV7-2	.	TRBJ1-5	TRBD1	CASSLGQGDHQPQHF	TGTGCCAGCAGCTTGGGACAGGGGGACCATCAGCCCCAGCATTTT
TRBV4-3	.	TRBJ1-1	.	CASSQDRTGTEAFF	TGCGCCAGCAGCCAGGACCGTACGGGAACTGAAGCTTTCTTT
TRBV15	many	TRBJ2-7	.	CATSRGGGGSYEQYF	TGTGCCACCAGCAGAGGTGGAGGCGGCTCCTACGAGCAGTACTTC
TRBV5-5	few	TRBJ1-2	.	CASSPDTLGYTF	TGTGCCAGCAGCCCGGACACCTTGGGCTACACCTTC
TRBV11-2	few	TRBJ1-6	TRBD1	CASSLRDSRSSPLHF	TGTGCCAGCAGCCTCCGGGACAGCCGGTCCTCACCCCTCCACTTT
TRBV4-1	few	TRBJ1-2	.	CASSQDGGWGGYTF	TGCGCCAGCAGCCAAGACGGGGGATGGGGCGGCTACACCTTC
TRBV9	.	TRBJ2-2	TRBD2	CASSVEGLAGVTGELFF	TGTGCCAGCAGCGTAGAGGGGCTAGCGGGAGTCACCGGGGAGCTGTTTTTT
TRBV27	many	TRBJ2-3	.	CASSLRAIGTDTQYF	TGTGCCAGCAGTTTGAGGGCTATTGGCACAGATACGCAGTATTTT
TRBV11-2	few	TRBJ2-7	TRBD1	CASSTGTGPSYEQYF	TGTGCCAGCAGTACCGGGACAGGGCCTTCCTACGAGCAGTACTTC
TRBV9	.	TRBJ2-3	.	CASSVLAGSSSTDTQYF	TGTGCCAGCAGCGTACTTGCGGGTTCAAGTAGCACAGATACGCAGTATTTT
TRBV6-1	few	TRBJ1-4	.	CASSDNSATNEKLFF	TGTGCCAGCAGTGACAACAGTGCAACTAATGAAAAACTGTTTTTT
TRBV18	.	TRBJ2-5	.	CASSAGSVSETQYF	TGTGCCAGCTCAGCCGGTTCTGTGTCAGAGACCCAGTACTTC
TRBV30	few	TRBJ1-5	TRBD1	CAWSVRTGGFDNQPQHF	TGTGCCTGGAGTGTTAGGACAGGGGGATTCGACAATCAGCCCCAGCATTTT
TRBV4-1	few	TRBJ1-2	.	CASSQYPDSRPYGYTF	TGCGCCAGCAGCCAATACCCGGACAGCCGTCCCTATGGCTACACCTTC
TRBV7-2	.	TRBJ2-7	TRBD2	CASSGPGTSGSYEQYF	TGTGCCAGCAGCGGCCCCGGGACTAGCGGGAGCTACGAGCAGTACTTC
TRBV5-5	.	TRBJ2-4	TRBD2	CASSLEGWRGGKNIQYF	TGTGCCAGCAGCTTGGAAGGATGGCGCGGGGGCAAAAACATTCAGTACTTC
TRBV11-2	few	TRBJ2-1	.	CASSPDPSNEQFF	TGTGCCAGCAGTCCAGATCCCAGCAATGAGCAGTTCTTC
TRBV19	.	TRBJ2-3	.	CASSIAGLSTDTQYF	TGTGCCAGTAGTATAGCAGGGCTGAGCACAGATACGCAGTATTTT
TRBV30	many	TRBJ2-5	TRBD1	CAWSTRGPQYF	TGTGCCTGGAGTACCAGGGGGCCCCAGTACTTC
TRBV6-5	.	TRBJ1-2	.	CASRETRTTNYGYTF	TGTGCCAGCAGGGAAACCAGGACTACTAACTATGGCTACACCTTC
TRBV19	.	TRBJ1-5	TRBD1	CASSVRDRGLGQPQHF	TGTGCCAGTAGTGTCCGGGACAGGGGGTTGGGTCAGCCCCAGCATTTT
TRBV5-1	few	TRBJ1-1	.	CASSLSDSYQGAFF	TGCGCCAGCAGCTTGTCGGACAGCTACCAGGGAGCTTTCTTT
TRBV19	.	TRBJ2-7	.	CASSMGARDYEQYF	TGTGCCAGTAGTATGGGGGCAAGGGACTACGAGCAGTACTTC
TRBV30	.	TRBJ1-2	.	CAWRAPAGSYGYTF	TGTGCCTGGAGGGCCCCGGCGGGGTCCTATGGCTACACCTTC
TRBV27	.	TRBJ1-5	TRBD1	CASSLSQGESNQPQHF	TGTGCCAGCAGTTTATCACAGGGGGAGAGTAATCAGCCCCAGCATTTT
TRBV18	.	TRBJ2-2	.	CASSPVQSTGELFF	TGTGCCAGCTCACCAGTACAATCCACCGGGGAGCTGTTTTTT
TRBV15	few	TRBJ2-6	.	CATSRVNSGANVLTF	TGTGCCACCAGCAGAGTTAACTCTGGGGCCAACGTCCTGACTTTC
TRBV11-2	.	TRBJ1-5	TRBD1	CASSPGTGSNQPQHF	TGTGCCAGCAGCCCGGGGACAGGGAGCAATCAGCCCCAGCATTTT
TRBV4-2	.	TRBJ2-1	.	CASSQEQSSYNEQFF	TGTGCCAGCAGCCAAGAACAGAGCTCCTACAATGAGCAGTTCTTC
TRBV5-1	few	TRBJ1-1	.	CASSLEPLGANTEAFF	TGCGCCAGCAGCTTGGAGCCCCTAGGGGCGAACACTGAAGCTTTCTTT
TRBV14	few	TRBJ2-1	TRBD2	CASSPAGAHYNEQFF	TGTGCCAGCAGCCCAGCGGGGGCTCACTACAATGAGCAGTTCTTC
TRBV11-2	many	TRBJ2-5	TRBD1	CASSRTGEETQYF	TGTGCCAGCAGCAGGACAGGGGAAGAGACCCAGTACTTC
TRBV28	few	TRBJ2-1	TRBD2	CAGARGATYNEQFF	TGTGCCGGGGCGCGGGGGGCCACTTACAATGAGCAGTTCTTC
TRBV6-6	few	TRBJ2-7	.	CASSPGTRSYEQYF	TGTGCCAGCAGCCCCGGGACTCGGTCCTACGAGCAGTACTTC
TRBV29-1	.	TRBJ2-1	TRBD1	CSVRPGTDYNEQFF	TGCAGCGTGCGCCCCGGGACAGACTACAATGAGCAGTTCTTC
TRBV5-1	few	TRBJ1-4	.	CASSLEQANEKLFF	TGCGCCAGCAGCTTGGAACAAGCTAATGAAAAACTGTTTTTT
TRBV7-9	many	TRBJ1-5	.	CASSLAVSGGSNQPQHF	TGTGCCAGCAGCTTAGCGGTCTCCGGGGGGAGCAATCAGCCCCAGCATTTT
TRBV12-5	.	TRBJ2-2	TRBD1	CARPGQGSDTGELFF	TGTGCTAGACCGGGACAGGGGTCGGACACCGGGGAGCTGTTTTTT
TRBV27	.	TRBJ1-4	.	CASSPGWPEEKLFF	TGTGCCAGCAGTCCCGGGTGGCCTGAGGAAAAACTGTTTTTT
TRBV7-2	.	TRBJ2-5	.	CASSLMGAEETQYF	TGTGCCAGCAGCTTGATGGGGGCGGAAGAGACCCAGTACTTC
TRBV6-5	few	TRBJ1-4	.	CASSYSLNRPNEKLFF	TGTGCCAGCAGTTACTCGCTAAACAGGCCTAATGAAAAACTGTTTTTT
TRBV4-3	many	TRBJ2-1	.	CASSQDVGGEAHNEQFF	TGCGCCAGCAGCCAAGATGTGGGCGGGGAGGCCCACAATGAGCAGTTCTTC
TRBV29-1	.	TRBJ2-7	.	CSGAHRVGYEQYF	TGCAGCGGCGCCCACAGGGTAGGGTACGAGCAGTACTTC
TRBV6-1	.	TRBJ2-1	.	CASKLGQNTYNEQFF	TGTGCCAGCAAACTAGGACAGAATACCTACAATGAGCAGTTCTTC